This entry lists 18 T cell receptor beta chains sequenced from one sample in a study of blood T cell repertoires in COVID-19. The assay was immunoSEQ multiplex PCR, and TCRdb's table has in-frame clones only and misses some. The data show 250,000 to 300,000 clones, 90% seen once. Sequencing was carried out using peripheral blood. The receptors come from a woman aged 60 to 75 with COVID-19, enrolled during active disease.

The V gene is TRBV5-1, the J gene TRBJ2-1, with D perhaps matching TRBD1 (5 bases). Trimming left V 7 bases short and J 4 bases short, with 15 bases between. Germline CDR1 is SGHRS and CDR2 is YFSETQ. The CDR3 is made up of 14 amino acids. The CDR3 coding sequence is TGCGCCAGCGGGGCAAGTGCGACATACAATGAGCAGTTCTTC. Protein sequence: CASGASATYNEQFF.

This CDR3 is CASSPLVGEGQPQHF. For the CDR3, the DNA is TGTGCCAGCAGCCCCCTAGTCGGGGAAGGTCAGCCCCAGCATTTT. The rearrangement uses TRBV7-2 and TRBJ1-5; D gene unclear. Trimming took 5 bases from V and 6 from J, leaving 17 bases between them. The CDR3 spans 15 residues. Germline CDR1 and CDR2: SGHTA and FQGNSA.

The V and J genes are TRBV12-3 or TRBV12-4 and TRBJ1-1; D uncertain. Trimming cost V 5 bases and J 0 bases, with 7 bases left between them. CDR3 length: 13 residues. Here the CDR3 reads CASSVTVNTEAFF. CDR3 DNA: TGTGCCAGCAGTGTTACAGTGAACACTGAAGCTTTCTTT.

The rearrangement links TRBV28 to TRBJ1-5; no clear D gene. Germline-derived CDR1 and CDR2 are MDHEN and SYDVKM. Trimming left V 6 bases short and J 0 bases short, with 24 bases between. The CDR3 spans 19 residues. The chain's CDR3 is CASRGDGVGLIDSNQPQHF. The DNA of the CDR3 is TGTGCCAGCAGGGGAGATGGGGTCGGGCTTATTGATAGCAATCAGCCCCAGCATTTT.

This sequence joins TRBV7-8 and TRBJ2-7; D is uncertain. The V end lost 5 bases, the J end lost 5 bases, and 13 bases lay between the germline ends. CDR3 length: 13 amino acids. CDR1 SGHVS and CDR2 FQNEAQ come from the germline V gene. The CDR3 DNA follows: TGTGCCAGCAGCCACATATTTGGCCACGAGCAGTACTTC. Translation gives CASSHIFGHEQYF.

The chain carries TRBV5-8 and TRBJ1-5; 10 bases align to TRBD1. The J segment lost 5 bases and the V segment lost 7 bases, leaving 12 bases of the junction unmatched. Per germline, CDR1 SGHTS and CDR2 YDEGEE. The CDR3 contains 16 residues. Here the CDR3 reads CASSGTGEIRYQPQHF. The CDR3 nucleotides read TGTGCCAGCTCCGGGACAGGGGAGATACGGTATCAGCCCCAGCATTTT. The complete variable domain, with remaining parts taken from reference TRBV5-8 and TRBJ1-5, reads EAGVTQSPTHLIKTRGQQATLRCSPISGHTSVYWYQQALGLGLQFLLWYDEGEERNRGNFPPRFSGRQFPNYSSELNVNALELEDSALYLCASSGTGEIRYQPQHFGDGTRLSIL.

The chain combines TRBV6-1 with TRBJ2-2, with a possible D match to TRBD2 (6 bases). V was pared by 4 bases and J by 4 bases, with 19 bases between. The CDR3 runs to 17 residues. The germline V gene has CDR1 MNHNS and CDR2 SASEGT. Written as DNA, the CDR3 is TGTGCCAGCAGTGCCGGGGTCCCGGGAGTTGGCACCGGGGAGCTGTTTTTT. Residues: CASSAGVPGVGTGELFF.

The V and J genes are TRBV5-1 and TRBJ2-1, with a weak D call TRBD1 (6 bases). The germline gives CDR1 SGHRS, CDR2 YFSETQ. The CDR3 is made up of 19 amino acids. V was clipped by 1 base and J by 1 base, with 21 bases between them. The CDR3 DNA reads as TGCGCCAGCAGCTTGCACGGACGACAGGATCGAACATCCTACAATGAGCAGTTCTTC. It specifies CASSLHGRQDRTSYNEQFF.

The V call is TRBV4-3, the J call TRBJ2-2, with 8 bases fitting TRBD1. Germline loops: CDR1 LGHNA, CDR2 YSLEER. The CDR3 extends over 15 amino acids. V lost 1 base, J lost 4 bases, and 2 bases stayed unmatched. This chain's CDR3 is CASSQAGGITGELFF. CDR3 nucleotides: TGCGCCAGCAGCCAAGCAGGGGGCATCACCGGGGAGCTGTTTTTT.

The chain combines TRBV7-2 with TRBJ1-6; 9 bases match TRBD1. The V gene's germline CDR1 is SGHTA and CDR2 FQGNSA. The trim removed 4 bases at V and 7 bases at J, leaving 2 bases unmatched. The CDR3 has 14 amino acids. Here the CDR3 reads CASSYGQGNSPLHF. The DNA for the CDR3 is TGTGCCAGCAGCTATGGACAGGGGAATTCACCCCTCCACTTT.

V gene TRBV3-1 (or the pseudogene TRBV3-2) combines with J gene TRBJ1-1, with 8 bases identical to TRBD1. The CDR3 loop spans 14 amino acids. The germline CDR1 and CDR2 sequences are LGHDT and YNNKEL (reference sequence). The J segment lost 4 bases and the V segment lost 5 bases, leaving 6 bases of the junction unmatched. The CDR3 spells CASSTPGGGTEAFF. In DNA, the CDR3 is TGTGCCAGCAGCACCCCAGGGGGCGGCACTGAAGCTTTCTTT.

The genes are TRBV7-9 and TRBJ1-1; maybe TRBD1 (5 bases). This CDR3 is 15 amino acids long. V lost 5 bases and J lost 7, with 20 bases in between. Germline V gene lookup returns CDR1 SEHNR and CDR2 FQNEAQ (reference sequence). In DNA, the CDR3 is TGTGCCAGCAGCCGCCGTGGGACTCAACACGATGAAGCTTTCTTT. It specifies CASSRRGTQHDEAFF.

This clone was seen just once. The CDR3: CASSSYTGELFF. In nucleotides, the CDR3 is TGTGCCAGCAGTTCGTACACCGGGGAGCTGTTTTTT. The V call is TRBV28, the J call TRBJ2-2; D gene unclear. Germline CDR1 and CDR2: MDHEN and SYDVKM. The V and J ends lost 4 bases and 3 bases respectively, with 3 bases between them. The CDR3 contains 12 residues. Using reference TRBV28 and TRBJ2-2 for the parts outside the CDR3, the full variable domain is DVKVTQSSRYLVKRTGEKVFLECVQDMDHENMFWYRQDPGLGLRLIYFSYDVKMKEKGDIPEGYSVSREKKERFSLILESASTNQTSMYLCASSSYTGELFFGEGSRLTVL.

The CDR3 loop reads CAITAGQVNGEQYF. The CDR3 DNA reads TGTGCCATTACTGCGGGACAGGTGAATGGGGAGCAGTACTTC. The rearrangement uses TRBV10-3 and TRBJ2-7; 8 bases line up with TRBD1. V shed 9 bases and J 7 bases; nucleotides not matched to a gene: 14. Per germline, CDR1 ENHRY and CDR2 SYGVKD. The CDR3 is made up of 14 amino acids.

The V gene is TRBV5-1, the J gene TRBJ2-3; D call uncertain. CDR1 and CDR2 (germline): SGHRS, YFSETQ. V lost 4 bases and J 5 bases, leaving 11 bases between the germline ends. The CDR3 spans 13 residues. The CDR3 is CASSALLGDTQYF. The CDR3 DNA follows: TGCGCCAGCAGCGCTTTACTCGGAGATACGCAGTATTTT.

The chain has TRBV7-2 and TRBJ1-1, with D unclear. Germline CDR1 reads SGHTA; CDR2 reads FQGNSA. The CDR3 loop spans 13 amino acids. V dropped 5 bases and J dropped 0 bases, with 7 bases sitting between them. CDR3 protein: CASSPGLNTEAFF. As DNA, the CDR3 is TGTGCCAGCAGCCCAGGTTTGAACACTGAAGCTTTCTTT.

The chain has TRBV7-2 and TRBJ2-7; perhaps TRBD1 as D (5 bases). Trimming removed 3 bases at V and 7 bases at J, with 13 bases between. Per germline, CDR1 SGHTA and CDR2 FQGNSA. CDR3 length: 13 residues. CDR3 in DNA: TGTGCCAGCAGCTTGGGGCTGGGGATGGAGCAGTACTTC. As protein: CASSLGLGMEQYF.

This chain joins TRBV23-1 and TRBJ1-2; possibly TRBD1 for D (5 bases). TRBV23-1 is marked as an open reading frame, function uncertain. The CDR3 is made up of 16 amino acids. The V end was cut by 7 bases, the J end by 5 bases, with 23 bases between. CDR3 amino acids: CASNLLWGEGTYGYTF. Here the CDR3 DNA reads TGCGCCAGCAATCTATTGTGGGGGGAAGGGACTTATGGCTACACCTTC.